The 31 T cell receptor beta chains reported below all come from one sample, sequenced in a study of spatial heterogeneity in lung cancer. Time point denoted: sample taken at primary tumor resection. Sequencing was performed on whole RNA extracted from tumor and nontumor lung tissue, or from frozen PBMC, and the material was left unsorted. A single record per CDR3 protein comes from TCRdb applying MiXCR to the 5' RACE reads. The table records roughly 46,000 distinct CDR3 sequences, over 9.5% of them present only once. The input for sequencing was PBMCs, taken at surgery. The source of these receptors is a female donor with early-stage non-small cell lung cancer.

CDR3 nucleotides: TGTGCCAGCAGCCCCTTAGCGGGGGGGGTAGAGACCCAGTACTTC. Protein sequence: CASSPLAGGVETQYF. V usage is TRBV7-2 and J usage is TRBJ2-5, with TRBD2 matching 11 bases. Germline V gene data show CDR1 as SGHTA and CDR2 as FQGNSA. The J segment lost 4 bases and the V segment lost 5 bases, leaving 6 bases of the junction unmatched. The CDR3 is made up of 15 amino acids.

CDR3 protein: CASSLDGGAGYGYTF. For the CDR3, the DNA is TGCGCCAGCAGCTTGGATGGGGGGGCGGGCTATGGCTACACCTTC. The rearrangement links TRBV5-1 to TRBJ1-2, with D perhaps matching TRBD1 (6 bases). The germline V gene encodes CDR1 SGHRS and CDR2 YFSETQ. V lost 0 bases and J lost 4, with 13 bases in between. The CDR3 has 15 amino acids.

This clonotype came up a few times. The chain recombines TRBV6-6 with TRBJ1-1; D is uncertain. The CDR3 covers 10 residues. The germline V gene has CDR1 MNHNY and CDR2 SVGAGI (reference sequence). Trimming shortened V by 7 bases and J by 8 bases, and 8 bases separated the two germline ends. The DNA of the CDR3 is TGTGCCAGCATAGGATCCGAAGCTTTCTTT. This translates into CASIGSEAFF.

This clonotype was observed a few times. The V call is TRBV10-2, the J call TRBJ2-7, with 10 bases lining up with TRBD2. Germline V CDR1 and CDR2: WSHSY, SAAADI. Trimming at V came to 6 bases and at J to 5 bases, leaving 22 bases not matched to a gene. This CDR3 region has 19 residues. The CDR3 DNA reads TGCGCCAGCAGGCCCGGGGCTAGCGGGGGCCTTAACCTTGTCAACGAGCAGTACTTC. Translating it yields CASRPGASGGLNLVNEQYF.

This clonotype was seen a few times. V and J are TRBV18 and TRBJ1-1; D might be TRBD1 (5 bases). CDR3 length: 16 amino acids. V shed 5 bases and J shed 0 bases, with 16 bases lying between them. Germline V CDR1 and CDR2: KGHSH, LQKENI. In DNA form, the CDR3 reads TGTGCCAGCTCATCTCCAGGGTCCCCAATGAACACTGAAGCTTTCTTT. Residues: CASSSPGSPMNTEAFF.

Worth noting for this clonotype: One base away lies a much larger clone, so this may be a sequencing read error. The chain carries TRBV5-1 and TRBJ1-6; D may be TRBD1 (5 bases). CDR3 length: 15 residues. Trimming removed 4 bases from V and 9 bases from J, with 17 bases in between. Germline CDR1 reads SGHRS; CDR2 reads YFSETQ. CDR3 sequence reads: CASSLGEVGSSPLHF. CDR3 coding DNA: TGCGCCAGCAGCCTGGGGGAGGTAGGTTCTTCACCCCTCCACTTT.

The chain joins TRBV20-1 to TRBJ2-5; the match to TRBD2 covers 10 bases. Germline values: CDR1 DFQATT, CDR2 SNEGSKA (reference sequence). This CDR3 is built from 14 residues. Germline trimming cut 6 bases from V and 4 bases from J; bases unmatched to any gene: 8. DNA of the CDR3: TGCAGTGCCGCCGGACTAGCGGTTCCAGAGACCCAGTACTTC. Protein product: CSAAGLAVPETQYF.

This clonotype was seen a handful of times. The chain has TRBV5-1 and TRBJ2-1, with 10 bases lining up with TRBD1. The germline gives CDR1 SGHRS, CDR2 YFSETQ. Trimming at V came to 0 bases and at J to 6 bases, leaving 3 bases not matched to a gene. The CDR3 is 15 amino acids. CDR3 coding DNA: TGCGCCAGCAGCTTGGCAAGGACAGGGGGCAATGAGCAGTTCTTC. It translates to CASSLARTGGNEQFF.

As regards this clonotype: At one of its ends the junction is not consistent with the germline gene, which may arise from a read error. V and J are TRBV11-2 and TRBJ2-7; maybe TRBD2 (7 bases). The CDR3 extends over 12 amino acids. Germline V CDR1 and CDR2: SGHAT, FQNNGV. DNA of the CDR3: TGTGCCTGCAGCTTAGGGGGGGGGGAGCAGTACTTC. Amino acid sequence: CACSLGGGEQYF.

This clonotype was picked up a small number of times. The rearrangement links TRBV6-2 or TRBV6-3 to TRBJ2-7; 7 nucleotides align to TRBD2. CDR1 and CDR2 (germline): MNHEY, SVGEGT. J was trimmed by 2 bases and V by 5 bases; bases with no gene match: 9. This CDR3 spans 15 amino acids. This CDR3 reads CASSLRLGGAYEQYF. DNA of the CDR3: TGTGCCAGCAGTCTTCGATTGGGGGGGGCCTACGAGCAGTACTTC.

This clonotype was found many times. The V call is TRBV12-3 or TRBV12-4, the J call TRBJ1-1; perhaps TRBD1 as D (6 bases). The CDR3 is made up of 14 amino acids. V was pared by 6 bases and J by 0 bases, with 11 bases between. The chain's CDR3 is CASSPGTLNTEAFF. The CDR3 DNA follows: TGTGCCAGCAGCCCCGGGACACTGAACACTGAAGCTTTCTTT.

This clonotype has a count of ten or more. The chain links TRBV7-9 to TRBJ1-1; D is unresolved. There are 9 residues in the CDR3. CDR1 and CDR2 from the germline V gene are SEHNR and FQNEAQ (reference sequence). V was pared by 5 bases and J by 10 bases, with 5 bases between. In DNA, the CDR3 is TGTGCCAGCAGCCACCGAGCTTTCTTT. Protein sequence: CASSHRAFF. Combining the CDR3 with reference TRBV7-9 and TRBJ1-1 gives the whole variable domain DTGVSQNPRHKITKRGQNVTFRCDPISEHNRLYWYRQTLGQGPEFLTYFQNEAQLEKSRLLSDRFSAERPKGSFSTLEIQRTEQGDSAMYLCASSHRAFFGQGTRLTVV.

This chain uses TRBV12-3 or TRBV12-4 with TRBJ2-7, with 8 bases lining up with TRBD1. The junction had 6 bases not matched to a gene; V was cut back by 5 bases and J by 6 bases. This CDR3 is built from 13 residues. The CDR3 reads CASSDQGAGEQYF. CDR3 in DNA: TGTGCCAGCAGTGACCAGGGGGCCGGCGAGCAGTACTTC.

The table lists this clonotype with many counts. The DNA of the CDR3 is TGCAGCGTTCGCCCAGGGGGCGTTGGGACAGGAGGCTACACCTTC. Protein: CSVRPGGVGTGGYTF. The rearrangement joins TRBV29-1 to TRBJ1-2; 8 bases are a match to TRBD1. V was pared by 5 bases and J by 8 bases, with 16 bases of the junction left unmatched. The germline CDR1 and CDR2 sequences are SQVTM and ANQGSEA. The CDR3 contains 15 residues.

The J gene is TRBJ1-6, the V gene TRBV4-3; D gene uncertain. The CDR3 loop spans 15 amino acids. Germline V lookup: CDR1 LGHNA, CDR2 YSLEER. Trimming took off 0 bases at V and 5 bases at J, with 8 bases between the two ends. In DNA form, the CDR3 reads TGCGCCAGCAGCCAAGAAGGCAGAAATAATTCACCCCTCCACTTT. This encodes CASSQEGRNNSPLHF.

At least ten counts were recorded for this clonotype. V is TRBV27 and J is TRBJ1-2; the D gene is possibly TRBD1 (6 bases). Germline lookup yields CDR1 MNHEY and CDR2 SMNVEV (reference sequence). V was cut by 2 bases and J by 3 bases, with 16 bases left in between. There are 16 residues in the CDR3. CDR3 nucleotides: TGTGCCAGCAGTTTAAAAGATGGGAGGACAGACTATGGCTACACCTTC. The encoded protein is CASSLKDGRTDYGYTF.

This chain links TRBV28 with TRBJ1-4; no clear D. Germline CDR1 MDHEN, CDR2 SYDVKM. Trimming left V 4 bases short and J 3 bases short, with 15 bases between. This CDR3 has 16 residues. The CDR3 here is CASSSQSREANEKLFF. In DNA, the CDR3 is TGTGCCAGCAGTTCTCAGTCCCGGGAGGCTAATGAAAAACTGTTTTTT.

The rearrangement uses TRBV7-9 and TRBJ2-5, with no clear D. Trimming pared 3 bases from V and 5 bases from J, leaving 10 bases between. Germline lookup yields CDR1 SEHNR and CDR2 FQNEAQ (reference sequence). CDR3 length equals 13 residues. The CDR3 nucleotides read TGTGCCAGCAGCTTTCCCACCCCCGAGACCCAGTACTTC. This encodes CASSFPTPETQYF. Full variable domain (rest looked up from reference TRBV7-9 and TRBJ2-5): DTGVSQNPRHKITKRGQNVTFRCDPISEHNRLYWYRQTLGQGPEFLTYFQNEAQLEKSRLLSDRFSAERPKGSFSTLEIQRTEQGDSAMYLCASSFPTPETQYFGPGTRLLVL.

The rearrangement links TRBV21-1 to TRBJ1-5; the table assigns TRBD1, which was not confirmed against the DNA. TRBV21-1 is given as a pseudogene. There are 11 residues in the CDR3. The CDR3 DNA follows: TGTGCCAGCAGCAAGGGGGTGCCCCAGCATTTT. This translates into CASSKGVPQHF.

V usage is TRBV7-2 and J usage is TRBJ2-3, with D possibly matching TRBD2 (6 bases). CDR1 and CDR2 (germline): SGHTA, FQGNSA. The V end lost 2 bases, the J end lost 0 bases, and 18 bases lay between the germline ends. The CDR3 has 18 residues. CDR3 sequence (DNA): TGTGCCAGCAGCTTAACGCGGGGACGGCAAACTAGCACAGATACGCAGTATTTT. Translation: CASSLTRGRQTSTDTQYF. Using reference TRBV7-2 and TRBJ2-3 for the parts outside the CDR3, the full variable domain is GAGVSQSPSNKVTEKGKDVELRCDPISGHTALYWYRQSLGQGLEFLIYFQGNSAPDKSGLPSDRFSAERTGGSVSTLTIQRTQQEDSAVYLCASSLTRGRQTSTDTQYFGPGTRLTVL.

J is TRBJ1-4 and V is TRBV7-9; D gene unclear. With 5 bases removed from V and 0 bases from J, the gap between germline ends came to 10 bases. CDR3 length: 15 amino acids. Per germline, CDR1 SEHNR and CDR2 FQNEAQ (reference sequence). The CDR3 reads CASSPRVATNEKLFF. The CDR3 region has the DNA TGTGCCAGCAGCCCCCGGGTCGCAACTAATGAAAAACTGTTTTTT.

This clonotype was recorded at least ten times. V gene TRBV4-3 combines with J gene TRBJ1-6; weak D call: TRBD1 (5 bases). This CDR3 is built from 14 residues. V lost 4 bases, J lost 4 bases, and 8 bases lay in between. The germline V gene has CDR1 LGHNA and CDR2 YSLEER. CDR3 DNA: TGCGCCAGCAGCCCGGGACCGTATAATTCACCCCTCCACTTT. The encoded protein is CASSPGPYNSPLHF.

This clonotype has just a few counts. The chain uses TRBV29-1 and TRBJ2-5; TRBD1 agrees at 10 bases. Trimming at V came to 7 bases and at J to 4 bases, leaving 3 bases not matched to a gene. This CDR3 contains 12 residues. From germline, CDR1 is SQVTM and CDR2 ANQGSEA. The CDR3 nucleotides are TGCAGCGGGGGACAGGGGATAGAGACCCAGTACTTC. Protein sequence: CSGGQGIETQYF.

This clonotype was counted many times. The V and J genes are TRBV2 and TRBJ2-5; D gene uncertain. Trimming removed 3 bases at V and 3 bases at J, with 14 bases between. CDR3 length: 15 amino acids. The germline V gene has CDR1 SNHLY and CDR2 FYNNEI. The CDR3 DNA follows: TGTGCCAGCAGTGAGCCGCCAGCAACAGAAGAGACCCAGTACTTC. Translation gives CASSEPPATEETQYF.

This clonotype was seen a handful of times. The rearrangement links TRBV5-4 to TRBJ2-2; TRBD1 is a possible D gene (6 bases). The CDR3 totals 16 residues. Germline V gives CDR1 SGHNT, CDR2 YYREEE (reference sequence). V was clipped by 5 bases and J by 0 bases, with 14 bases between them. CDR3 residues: CASSWGRRSNTGELFF. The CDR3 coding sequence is TGTGCCAGCAGTTGGGGGCGGCGATCGAACACCGGGGAGCTGTTTTTT. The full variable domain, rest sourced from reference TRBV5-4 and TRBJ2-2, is ETGVTQSPTHLIKTRGQQVTLRCSSQSGHNTVSWYQQALGQGPQFIFQYYREEENGRGNFPPRFSGLQFPNYSSELNVNALELDDSALYLCASSWGRRSNTGELFFGEGSRLTVL.

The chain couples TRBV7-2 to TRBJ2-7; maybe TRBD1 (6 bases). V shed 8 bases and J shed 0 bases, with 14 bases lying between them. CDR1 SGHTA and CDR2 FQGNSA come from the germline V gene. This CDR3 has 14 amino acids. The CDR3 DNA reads TGTGCCAGCGGTACCCGGGACAACTCCTACGAGCAGTACTTC. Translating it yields CASGTRDNSYEQYF.

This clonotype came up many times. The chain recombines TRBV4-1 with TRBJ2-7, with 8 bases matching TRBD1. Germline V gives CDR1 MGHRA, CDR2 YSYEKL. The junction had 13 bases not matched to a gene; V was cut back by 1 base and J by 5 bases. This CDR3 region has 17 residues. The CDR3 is CASSQGPRRGRLDEQYF. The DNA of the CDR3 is TGCGCCAGCAGCCAAGGCCCGCGCAGGGGGCGCCTGGACGAGCAGTACTTC.

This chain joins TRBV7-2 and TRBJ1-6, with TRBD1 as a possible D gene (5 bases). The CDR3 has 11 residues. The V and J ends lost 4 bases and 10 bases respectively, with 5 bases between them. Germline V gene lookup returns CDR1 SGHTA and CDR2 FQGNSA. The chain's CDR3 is CASSWGSPLHF. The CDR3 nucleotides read TGTGCCAGCAGCTGGGGGTCACCCCTCCACTTT.

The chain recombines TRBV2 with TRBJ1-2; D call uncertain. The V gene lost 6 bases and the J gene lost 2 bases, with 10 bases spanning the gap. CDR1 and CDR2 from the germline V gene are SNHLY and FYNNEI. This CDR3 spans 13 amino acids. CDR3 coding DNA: TGTGCCAGCAGCGAAAGGAACAACTATGGCTACACCTTC. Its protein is CASSERNNYGYTF.

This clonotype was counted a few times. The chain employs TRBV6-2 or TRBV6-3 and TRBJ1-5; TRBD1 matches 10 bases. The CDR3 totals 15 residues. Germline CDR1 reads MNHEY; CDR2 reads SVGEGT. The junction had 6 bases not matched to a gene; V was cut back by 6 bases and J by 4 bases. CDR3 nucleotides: TGTGCCAGCAGACCCCGGACAGGGGGGAATCAGCCCCAGCATTTT. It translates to CASRPRTGGNQPQHF.

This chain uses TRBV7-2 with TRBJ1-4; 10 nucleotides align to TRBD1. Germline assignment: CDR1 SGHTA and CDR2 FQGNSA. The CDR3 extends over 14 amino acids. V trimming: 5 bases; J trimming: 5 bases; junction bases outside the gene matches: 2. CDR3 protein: CASSRDRGNEKLFF. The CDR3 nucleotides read TGTGCCAGCAGCCGGGACAGGGGAAATGAAAAACTGTTTTTT.